The clone carrying this T cell receptor beta chain has a handful of counts. Individual cDNA molecules each received unique molecular identifiers attached to them. TCRdb reprocessed the 5' RACE reads with MiXCR, giving one entry per CDR3 protein. The top ten hold about 4.7% of the sample, which has some 41,000 distinct CDR3 sequences, less than 30% seen once. The source of the sample is a study of early T cells in non-severe SARS-CoV-2 infection. The CDR3 has 11 amino acids. The V gene's germline CDR1 is SGHRS and CDR2 YFSETQ. V was shortened by 6 bases and J by 3 bases, with 7 bases between the two germline ends.

This TCR derives from an adult who was a healthcare worker with PCR-confirmed SARS-CoV-2 infection or an uninfected control (not recorded which). Sequences were derived from whole blood, sampled at baseline. This chain connects TRBV5-1 to TRBJ2-7; D might be TRBD2 (6 bases). The CDR3 DNA follows: TGCGCCAGCAAGGAGGGCTACGAGCAGTACTTC. Encoded protein: CASKEGYEQYF.